Listed below are T cell receptor beta chains from one sample, sequenced in a study of memory CD4+ T cells and cytomegalovirus serostatus. The protocol was immunoSEQ multiplex PCR, while the TCRdb copy is restricted to in-frame clones and leaves out a portion. The sample includes roughly 48,000 clones, 60% to 85% of them seen just once. Sequencing was performed on memory CD4+ T cells from blood. Every receptor here comes from an adult in good health and CMV-seropositive. CDR3s include the opening cysteine and the closing phenylalanine or tryptophan. D genes are given only for firm matches. Only part of the rows carry a size: once, few, many, or a class if the clone is expanded.

J gene,clone size,V gene,D gene,CDR3 length,CDR3 protein,CDR3 DNA
TRBJ1-3,once,TRBV10-3,NA,14,CAISDTGSGNTIYF,TGTGCCATCAGTGACACGGGGTCTGGAAACACCATATATTTT
TRBJ2-7,NA,TRBV28,TRBD1,14,CASSLVQGAREQYF,TGTGCCAGCAGTTTAGTGCAGGGGGCGAGGGAGCAGTACTTC
TRBJ1-4,NA,TRBV5-1,NA,16,CASSYSGAATNEKLFF,TGCGCCAGCAGCTACTCAGGGGCCGCAACTAATGAAAAACTGTTTTTT
TRBJ1-1,NA,TRBV11-2,TRBD1,15,CASSSNRGRNTEAFF,TGTGCCAGCAGCTCGAACAGGGGGAGGAACACTGAAGCTTTCTTT
TRBJ1-5,few,TRBV4-2,NA,13,CASSQDGGQPQHF,TGTGCCAGCAGCCAAGACGGGGGACAGCCCCAGCATTTT
TRBJ2-1,NA,TRBV7-3,TRBD2,15,CASSLRLAALNEQFF,TGTGCCAGCAGCTTAAGACTAGCGGCCCTGAATGAGCAGTTCTTC
TRBJ2-3,NA,TRBV7-2,TRBD2,15,CASSLVVRGGDTQYF,TGTGCCAGCAGCTTAGTTGTGCGGGGGGGAGATACGCAGTATTTT
TRBJ2-7,NA,TRBV20-1,NA,10,CSASDHEQYF,TGCAGTGCTAGCGACCACGAGCAGTACTTC
TRBJ2-7,NA,TRBV5-4,NA,12,CASSLGLYEQYF,TGTGCCAGCAGCTTGGGACTCTACGAGCAGTACTTC
TRBJ2-3,NA,TRBV25-1,TRBD1,15,CASSPGRGRTDTQYF,TGTGCCAGCAGTCCGGGAAGGGGGCGCACAGATACGCAGTATTTT
TRBJ1-1,NA,TRBV2,NA,12,CASRDQTTEAFF,TGTGCCAGCAGGGACCAAACCACTGAAGCTTTCTTT
TRBJ2-1,NA,TRBV7-3,TRBD2,15,CASSSSGGARDEQFF,TGTGCCAGCAGCTCTAGCGGGGGGGCCAGGGATGAGCAGTTCTTC
TRBJ1-1,NA,TRBV4-3,NA,15,CASSQEQGWGTEAFF,TGCGCCAGCAGCCAAGAGCAGGGATGGGGCACTGAAGCTTTCTTT
TRBJ2-1,NA,TRBV5-6,TRBD2,15,CASSVAGVVYNEQFF,TGTGCCAGCAGCGTAGCGGGAGTAGTGTACAATGAGCAGTTCTTC
TRBJ2-1,medium-sized,TRBV7-2,NA,17,CASSLARGLSSYNEQFF,TGTGCCAGCAGCTTAGCGCGGGGACTTTCCTCCTACAATGAGCAGTTCTTC
TRBJ1-5,NA,TRBV6-1,NA,14,CASSEAGWNQPQHF,TGTGCCAGCAGTGAAGCAGGGTGGAATCAGCCCCAGCATTTT
TRBJ1-5,NA,TRBV30,TRBD1,15,CAWSAGTVNNQPQHF,TGTGCCTGGAGCGCTGGGACAGTCAACAATCAGCCCCAGCATTTT
TRBJ1-6,NA,TRBV9,TRBD1,12,CARDRRNSPLHF,TGTGCCAGGGACAGGCGAAATTCACCCCTCCACTTT
TRBJ1-2,once,TRBV14,TRBD1,14,CASSQDTGGYGYTF,TGTGCCAGCAGCCAAGATACAGGGGGCTATGGCTACACCTTC
TRBJ2-1,NA,TRBV4-1,TRBD2,16,CASSQIAGASYNEQFF,TGCGCCAGCAGCCAAATAGCGGGGGCCTCCTACAATGAGCAGTTCTTC
TRBJ1-2,NA,TRBV5-1,NA,14,CASSARGDNYGYTF,TGCGCCAGCAGCGCCCGGGGGGACAACTATGGCTACACCTTC
TRBJ2-7,once,TRBV5-1,TRBD2,17,CASSSGTSGVSSYEQYF,TGCGCCAGCAGCTCGGGGACTAGCGGGGTTAGCTCCTACGAGCAGTACTTC
TRBJ2-7,NA,TRBV11-3,TRBD2,13,CASSAGGSYEQYF,TGTGCCAGCAGCGCGGGGGGATCCTACGAGCAGTACTTC
TRBJ1-4,few,TRBV9,NA,15,CASSPLLGANEKLFF,TGTGCCAGCAGCCCACTCCTAGGGGCTAATGAAAAACTGTTTTTT
TRBJ1-1,NA,TRBV4-1,TRBD1,16,CASSQQKGQGNTEAFF,TGCGCCAGCAGCCAACAAAAGGGACAGGGTAACACTGAAGCTTTCTTT
TRBJ2-6,NA,TRBV5-4,NA,13,CASRTPGANVLTF,TGTGCCAGCAGAACCCCTGGGGCCAACGTCCTGACTTTC
TRBJ1-1,NA,TRBV4-3,NA,16,CASSQVRILGGAEAFF,TGCGCCAGCAGCCAAGTTCGGATCCTGGGGGGAGCTGAAGCTTTCTTT
TRBJ1-2,NA,TRBV29-1,NA,12,CSVQGTQDGYTF,TGCAGCGTTCAGGGGACCCAGGATGGCTACACCTTC
TRBJ2-1,NA,TRBV12-2,NA,19,CASRLASLGDCSSYNEQFF,TGTGCAAGTCGCTTAGCCTCACTGGGGGACTGCAGCTCCTACAATGAGCAGTTCTTC
TRBJ1-1,NA,TRBV5-1,NA,14,CASSKFPGGAEAFF,TGCGCCAGCAGTAAGTTTCCAGGAGGCGCTGAAGCTTTCTTT
TRBJ2-3,NA,TRBV4-2,NA,14,CASSPPGSGDTQYF,TGTGCCAGCAGCCCCCCGGGTTCTGGAGATACGCAGTATTTT
TRBJ1-1,few,TRBV9,NA,13,CASSVDANTEAFF,TGTGCCAGCAGCGTAGACGCTAACACTGAAGCTTTCTTT
TRBJ1-2,NA,TRBV27,NA,13,CASRGRVVGGYTF,TGTGCCAGCAGAGGCAGGGTTGTTGGTGGCTACACCTTC
TRBJ1-2,few,TRBV4-3,NA,15,CASSQGRGASYGYTF,TGCGCCAGCAGCCAAGGGCGCGGGGCGAGCTATGGCTACACCTTC
TRBJ2-5,NA,TRBV5-4,TRBD1,14,CASGTGGWQETQYF,TGTGCCAGCGGGACAGGGGGCTGGCAAGAGACCCAGTACTTC
TRBJ1-3,NA,TRBV4-2,NA,14,CASSTTAAGNTIYF,TGTGCCAGCAGCACTACGGCGGCTGGAAACACCATATATTTT
TRBJ1-6,NA,TRBV19,NA,16,CASSISWQASNSPLHF,TGTGCCAGTAGTATATCGTGGCAGGCATCAAATTCACCCCTCCACTTT
TRBJ1-2,few,TRBV5-1,NA,13,CASRRGTGDGYTF,TGCGCCAGCAGGAGGGGAACCGGGGATGGCTACACCTTC
TRBJ1-2,NA,TRBV6-5,TRBD1,15,CASSRQDRGNYGYTF,TGTGCCAGCAGTCGACAAGACAGGGGGAACTATGGCTACACCTTC
TRBJ1-3,NA,TRBV28,NA,14,CASSFPGAGNTIYF,TGTGCCAGCAGTTTCCCCGGAGCTGGAAACACCATATATTTT
TRBJ1-1,NA,TRBV14,NA,13,CASSQEVYTEAFF,TGTGCCAGCAGCCAAGAGGTTTACACTGAAGCTTTCTTT
TRBJ2-5,few,TRBV7-6,NA,15,CASSGGGQFQETQYF,TGTGCCAGCAGCGGGGGAGGACAGTTCCAAGAGACCCAGTACTTC
TRBJ1-1,NA,TRBV12-5,NA,15,CASGLGNSLNTEAFF,TGTGCTAGTGGTTTGGGCAATTCCCTTAACACTGAAGCTTTCTTT
TRBJ1-5,few,TRBV30,NA,12,CASGRDIGPQHF,TGTGCCTCCGGCCGGGATATTGGACCCCAGCATTTT
TRBJ2-5,NA,TRBV27,NA,14,CASSLSSGLMTQYF,TGTGCCAGCAGTTTGTCATCTGGGCTAATGACCCAGTACTTC
TRBJ2-2,NA,TRBV28,NA,13,CASGSSNTGELFF,TGTGCCAGCGGGAGCTCGAACACCGGGGAGCTGTTTTTT
TRBJ2-2,NA,TRBV5-4,TRBD2,15,CASSPGTSGTGELFF,TGTGCCAGCAGCCCGGGGACTAGCGGCACCGGGGAGCTGTTTTTT
TRBJ2-5,NA,TRBV12-5,TRBD1,14,CASGRDSRQETQYF,TGTGCTAGTGGCCGGGACAGCCGACAAGAGACCCAGTACTTC